Shown below are 24 T cell receptor beta chains from a single sample sequenced in a study of cytomegalovirus exposure and HLA in healthy donors. PCR employed 60 Vbeta and 13 Jbeta primers. Libraries were prepared by immunoSEQ multiplex PCR; TCRdb keeps only in-frame clonotypes and omits some of them. This table holds around 180,000 clones, 80% to 85% found once. Specimen: PBMCs. These receptor sequences come from a boy younger than 18 in good health and CMV-seronegative.

This clone appeared a few times. CDR3 bases: TGTGCCAGTAGTTCGGGTGCGGTCAATCAGCCCCAGCATTTT. Its protein is CASSSGAVNQPQHF. V usage is TRBV19 and J usage is TRBJ1-5; unclear D gene. This CDR3 is built from 14 residues. Trimming removed 5 bases at V and 3 bases at J, with 11 bases between. Germline lookup yields CDR1 LNHDA and CDR2 SQIVND (reference sequence).

V is TRBV7-8 and J is TRBJ1-6; D gene ambiguous. V gave up 1 base and J gave up 7 bases, with 8 bases separating them. Per the germline V gene, CDR1 is SGHVS and CDR2 is FQNEAQ. The CDR3 has 14 residues. This chain's CDR3 is CASSLEARNSPLHF. The CDR3 DNA reads TGTGCCAGCAGCTTAGAAGCACGCAATTCACCCCTCCACTTT.

The rearrangement links TRBV5-6 to TRBJ2-1, with 10 bases identical to TRBD2. V shed 3 bases, J shed 5 bases, and the junction held 11 bases outside the gene matches. Per the germline V gene, CDR1 is SGHDT and CDR2 is YYEEEE. The CDR3 consists of 17 residues. CDR3 loop: CASSSSLSGGTNNEQFF. The CDR3 DNA is TGTGCCAGCAGCTCGTCCCTTAGCGGGGGGACCAACAATGAGCAGTTCTTC.

V gene TRBV5-6 combines with J gene TRBJ1-5; possibly TRBD1 for D (5 bases). Per germline, CDR1 SGHDT and CDR2 YYEEEE. Trimming took off 4 bases at V and 4 bases at J, with 9 bases between the two ends. This CDR3 has 13 amino acids. Here the CDR3 DNA reads TGTGCCAGCAGCCAGGGTTGGAATCAGCCCCAGCATTTT. Protein product: CASSQGWNQPQHF.

The chain links TRBV7-9 to TRBJ2-5; TRBD1 matches 8 bases. After removal of 4 bases from V and 4 bases from J, the junction contained 8 bases not matched to a gene. The CDR3 totals 15 residues. Germline CDR1 is SEHNR and CDR2 is FQNEAQ (reference sequence). This CDR3 is CASSSRQGRVETQYF. The DNA of the CDR3 is TGTGCCAGCAGCTCACGACAGGGGCGGGTAGAGACCCAGTACTTC.

V is TRBV27 and J is TRBJ2-5; 7 bases fit TRBD1. The CDR3 is made up of 16 amino acids. V shed 5 bases, J shed 0 bases, and the junction held 9 bases outside the gene matches. Per the germline V gene, CDR1 is MNHEY and CDR2 is SMNVEV (reference sequence). The CDR3 here is CASSSSSGGDQETQYF. CDR3 nucleotide sequence: TGTGCCAGCAGTAGCTCCTCAGGGGGTGACCAAGAGACCCAGTACTTC.

V is TRBV19 and J is TRBJ1-2; a possible D gene is TRBD1 (5 bases). V was trimmed by 3 bases and J by 8 bases, leaving 10 bases between them. The germline CDR1 and CDR2 sequences are LNHDA and SQIVND (reference sequence). The CDR3 spans 12 residues. CDR3 protein: CASSIGGLGYTF. CDR3 bases: TGTGCCAGTAGTATCGGGGGTTTGGGCTACACCTTC. The full variable domain, its missing parts supplied by reference TRBV19 and TRBJ1-2, is DGGITQSPKYLFRKEGQNVTLSCEQNLNHDAMYWYRQDPGQGLRLIYYSQIVNDFQKGDIAEGYSVSREKKESFPLTVTSAQKNPTAFYLCASSIGGLGYTFGSGTRLTVV.

The chain couples TRBV5-1 to TRBJ1-1; D not certain. Germline lookup yields CDR1 SGHRS and CDR2 YFSETQ. The CDR3 runs 16 residues. V lost 3 bases and J lost 4, with 19 bases in between. The CDR3: CASSSSGETRATEAFF. CDR3 DNA: TGCGCCAGCAGCTCCTCCGGGGAAACCCGTGCCACTGAAGCTTTCTTT. Variable domain in full (rest from reference TRBV5-1 and TRBJ1-1): KAGVTQTPRYLIKTRGQQVTLSCSPISGHRSVSWYQQTPGQGLQFLFEYFSETQRNKGNFPGRFSGRQFSNSRSEMNVSTLELGDSALYLCASSSSGETRATEAFFGQGTRLTVV.

The chain uses TRBV7-2 and TRBJ2-7; 14 bases are shared with TRBD2. V lost 1 base, J lost 0 bases, and 2 bases stayed unmatched. The CDR3 contains 17 residues. Germline CDR1 SGHTA, CDR2 FQGNSA. The CDR3 nucleotides read TGTGCCAGCAGCTTAGTTGGGACTAGCGGGAGCTCCTACGAGCAGTACTTC. Encoded protein: CASSLVGTSGSSYEQYF.

This clone was recorded once. The V and J genes are TRBV27 and TRBJ2-7; D not certain. Per the germline V gene, CDR1 is MNHEY and CDR2 is SMNVEV (reference sequence). Trimming removed 5 bases at V and 3 bases at J, with 14 bases between. The CDR3 spans 14 residues. CDR3 region: CASSEANPHYEQYF. The CDR3, as DNA: TGTGCCAGCAGTGAGGCCAATCCACACTACGAGCAGTACTTC.

J is TRBJ1-2 and V is TRBV4-3; D might be TRBD1 (5 bases). The germline V gene has CDR1 LGHNA and CDR2 YSLEER. V gave up 4 bases and J gave up 2 bases, with 14 bases separating them. CDR3 length: 15 amino acids. CDR3 residues: CASSPQWGGNYGYTF. The CDR3 region has the DNA TGCGCCAGCAGCCCACAATGGGGGGGGAACTATGGCTACACCTTC.

This chain links TRBV7-2 with TRBJ1-1; TRBD1 aligns across 7 bases. Germline-derived CDR1 and CDR2 are SGHTA and FQGNSA. The trim removed 6 bases at V and 1 base at J, leaving 2 bases unmatched. The CDR3 sequence is 13 residues long. As DNA, the CDR3 is TGTGCCAGCAGGAACAGGGGGAACACTGAAGCTTTCTTT. Amino acids: CASRNRGNTEAFF.

The chain combines TRBV11-2 with TRBJ1-5, with D hard to call. CDR3 size: 14 residues. V lost 2 bases and J lost 11, with 16 bases in between. Per the germline V gene, CDR1 is SGHAT and CDR2 is FQNNGV. In nucleotides, the CDR3 is TGTGCCAGCAGCTTATCGGCTGGTCCGGGGACCCAGCATTTT. Protein sequence: CASSLSAGPGTQHF.

Points on this clone: The sample contains more than one DNA sequence encoding this CDR3. The chain couples TRBV6-5 to TRBJ1-1; 7 positions agree with TRBD1. The CDR3 is 14 residues long. Germline CDR1 reads MNHEY; CDR2 reads SVGAGI. V trimming: 6 bases; J trimming: 2 bases; junction bases outside the gene matches: 6. DNA of the CDR3: TGTGCCAGCAGCCGACAGGGTAGTAACACTGAAGCTTTCTTT. Residues: CASSRQGSNTEAFF.

J is TRBJ1-2 and V is TRBV6-6; no reliable D call. Between the trimmed V and J ends, which lost 2 bases and 3 bases, there was a span of 16 bases. This CDR3 is built from 16 residues. Germline CDR1 reads MNHNY; CDR2 reads SVGAGI (reference sequence). The chain's CDR3 is CASSYGSARLDYGYTF. The CDR3 region has the DNA TGTGCCAGCAGTTACGGTTCGGCAAGACTGGACTATGGCTACACCTTC.

The chain has TRBV6-1 and TRBJ2-1, with 11 bases aligning to TRBD2. Germline CDR1 reads MNHNS; CDR2 reads SASEGT. With V trimmed by 5 bases and J by 5 bases, 5 bases remained unmatched. The CDR3 is 15 amino acids. CDR3 nucleotide sequence: TGTGCCAGCAGTTTAGCGGGAGGGTTTAACAATGAGCAGTTCTTC. As protein: CASSLAGGFNNEQFF.

The rearrangement joins TRBV6-1 to TRBJ2-1, with a weak D call TRBD1 (6 bases). The V end was cut by 4 bases, the J end by 0 bases, with 10 bases between. The CDR3 length is 15 residues. CDR1 and CDR2 (germline): MNHNS, SASEGT. The DNA of the CDR3 is TGTGCCAGCAGTGTAACAGGGAGCTCCTACAATGAGCAGTTCTTC. Protein sequence: CASSVTGSSYNEQFF.

The chain couples TRBV29-1 to TRBJ2-5; 9 nucleotides match TRBD1. The CDR3 spans 14 residues. With V trimmed by 6 bases and J by 2 bases, 7 bases remained unmatched. Germline CDR1 and CDR2: SQVTM and ANQGSEA. In nucleotides, the CDR3 is TGCAGCGTAGAGGACAGGGGCGGACAAGAGACCCAGTACTTC. Protein sequence: CSVEDRGGQETQYF.

This chain links TRBV10-3 with TRBJ2-3; the D gene is possibly TRBD1 (7 bases). V dropped 6 bases and J dropped 3 bases, with 16 bases sitting between them. Looked up from germline, CDR1 is ENHRY and CDR2 is SYGVKD. The CDR3 spans 15 residues. The CDR3 DNA follows: TGTGCCATCAGCCCCAGGGGGGAGGAAACAGATACGCAGTATTTT. The encoded protein is CAISPRGEETDTQYF.

Only a few counts were recorded for this clone. This chain links TRBV27 with TRBJ2-7; TRBD2 aligns across 10 bases. Losses at the gene ends were 6 bases for V and 4 bases for J; bases not matched to a gene: 15. CDR3 length: 17 amino acids. Germline V gives CDR1 MNHEY, CDR2 SMNVEV (reference sequence). CDR3 amino acids: CASSPSWASGGTYEQYF. The CDR3 nucleotides are TGTGCCAGCAGCCCGAGCTGGGCTAGCGGGGGTACGTACGAGCAGTACTTC.

This chain joins TRBV5-1 and TRBJ2-7, with TRBD1 matching 8 bases. Germline CDR1 is SGHRS and CDR2 is YFSETQ. The CDR3 has 14 amino acids. With V trimmed by 2 bases and J by 0 bases, 1 base remained unmatched. CDR3 amino acids: CASSLDRGSYEQYF. CDR3 nucleotide sequence: TGCGCCAGCAGCTTAGACAGGGGCTCCTACGAGCAGTACTTC.

The chain employs TRBV4-1 and TRBJ1-5, with a possible D match to TRBD1 (6 bases). The CDR3 is 14 residues long. Germline V gene sequence: CDR1 MGHRA, CDR2 YSYEKL. V shed 0 bases and J shed 13 bases, with 16 bases lying between them. The CDR3 sequence is CASSQDTPAGEQHF. In DNA, the CDR3 is TGCGCCAGCAGCCAAGATACCCCGGCAGGGGAGCAGCATTTT.

The chain uses TRBV28 and TRBJ2-3, with TRBD2 matching 7 bases. V dropped 3 bases and J dropped 1; count of bases not matched to a gene: 4. CDR1 and CDR2 from the germline V gene are MDHEN and SYDVKM. The CDR3 contains 15 residues. The CDR3 loop is CASSFSSGGTDTQYF. The CDR3 DNA reads TGTGCCAGCAGTTTCTCTAGCGGCGGCACAGATACGCAGTATTTT.

This chain joins TRBV9 and TRBJ2-1; TRBD2 matches at 8 bases. The CDR3 extends over 17 amino acids. Germline-derived CDR1 and CDR2 are SGDLS and YYNGEE. V dropped 0 bases and J dropped 4; count of bases not matched to a gene: 9. The CDR3 is CASSVVGGASGYNEQFF. DNA of the CDR3: TGTGCCAGCAGCGTAGTGGGTGGTGCTAGCGGGTACAATGAGCAGTTCTTC.